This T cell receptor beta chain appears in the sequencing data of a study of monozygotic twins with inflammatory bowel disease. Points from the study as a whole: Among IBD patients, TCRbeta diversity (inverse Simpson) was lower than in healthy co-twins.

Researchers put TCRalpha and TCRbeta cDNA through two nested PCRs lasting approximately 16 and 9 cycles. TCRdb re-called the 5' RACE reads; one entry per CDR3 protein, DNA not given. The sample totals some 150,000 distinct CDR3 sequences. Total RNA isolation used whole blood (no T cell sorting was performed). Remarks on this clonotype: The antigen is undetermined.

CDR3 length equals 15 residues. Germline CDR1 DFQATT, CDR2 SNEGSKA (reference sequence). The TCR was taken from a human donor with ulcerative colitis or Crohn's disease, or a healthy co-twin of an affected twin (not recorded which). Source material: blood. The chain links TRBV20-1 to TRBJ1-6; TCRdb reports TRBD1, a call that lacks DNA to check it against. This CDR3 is CSTHRGGKDNSPLHF.